One and the same sample provided the 15 T cell receptor beta chains below, sequenced in a study of T cell responses to AZD1222 COVID-19 vaccine. The table came from immunoSEQ multiplex PCR; TCRdb's copy has only in-frame clones and leaves some out. The profile shows some 150,000 clones, roughly 85% of them singletons. The sample consisted of peripheral blood, taken on day 0 of AZD1222 vaccination. Receptor source: an adult in good health.

The rearrangement joins TRBV15 to TRBJ2-3; 9 nucleotides agree with TRBD2. CDR3 length equals 15 residues. The J segment lost 1 base and the V segment lost 1 base, leaving 0 bases of the junction unmatched. Per the germline V gene, CDR1 is LNHNV and CDR2 is YYDKDF (reference sequence). CDR3 DNA: TGTGCCACCAGCAGAGGGACTAGCGGCACAGATACGCAGTATTTT. Its translation is CATSRGTSGTDTQYF.

The chain recombines TRBV14 with TRBJ1-4; D gene ambiguous. The CDR3 is 17 amino acids. Germline lookup yields CDR1 SGHDN and CDR2 FVKESK. V lost 1 base to trimming and J lost 4 bases, with 16 bases between them. CDR3 DNA sequence: TGTGCCAGCAGCCAAGTTGACTCCCCAATTTATAATGAAAAACTGTTTTTT. This gives the protein CASSQVDSPIYNEKLFF.

This clone has a single count. The V call is TRBV7-9, the J call TRBJ2-2; D is unclear. The CDR3 is 12 amino acids. Germline V gives CDR1 SEHNR, CDR2 FQNEAQ (reference sequence). V was trimmed by 3 bases and J by 6 bases, leaving 5 bases between them. The CDR3 DNA sequence: TGTGCCAGCAGCTTCAAGCCCGGGGAGCTGTTTTTT. Translation: CASSFKPGELFF.

V gene TRBV2 combines with J gene TRBJ1-2; a weak D match, TRBD1 (6 bases). V was clipped by 7 bases and J by 4 bases, with 19 bases between them. The CDR3 is 15 residues long. Germline values: CDR1 SNHLY, CDR2 FYNNEI. CDR3 DNA: TGTGCCAGCAACACCAACAGGGAGGCAAGCTATGGCTACACCTTC. This sequence encodes CASNTNREASYGYTF.

The chain joins TRBV27 to TRBJ2-5, with 8 bases fitting TRBD2. The CDR3 contains 16 residues. The germline CDR1 and CDR2 sequences are MNHEY and SMNVEV (reference sequence). The trim removed 5 bases at V and 2 bases at J, leaving 10 bases unmatched. For the CDR3, the DNA is TGTGCCAGCAGTCCCCGTCCAGCGGGAGTACAAGAGACCCAGTACTTC. Protein sequence: CASSPRPAGVQETQYF.

CDR3 DNA sequence: TGTGCCAGCAGCCAACCCGGCGGGGGCCTTGCGGGCAATGAGCAGTTCTTC. Protein: CASSQPGGGLAGNEQFF. This chain joins TRBV7-9 and TRBJ2-1, with D perhaps TRBD2 (7 bases). This CDR3 comprises 17 residues. Trimming pared 5 bases from V and 6 bases from J, leaving 23 bases between. Germline V gene data show CDR1 as SEHNR and CDR2 as FQNEAQ (reference sequence).

This rearrangement joins TRBV30 to TRBJ1-3; D perhaps matches TRBD1 (6 bases). CDR3 size: 13 residues. Germline assignment: CDR1 GTSNPN and CDR2 SVGIG (reference sequence). Trimming removed 5 bases at V and 4 bases at J, with 12 bases between. As DNA, the CDR3 is TGTGCCTGGGGAGGACAGCCGGGAAACACCATATATTTT. Protein sequence: CAWGGQPGNTIYF.

A few counts support this clone. The chain is built from TRBV19 and TRBJ1-1; 7 bases line up with TRBD1. CDR1 is LNHDA, CDR2 SQIVND, per germline (reference sequence). CDR3 size: 16 residues. Unmatched junction bases numbered 10, after V lost 1 base and J lost 5 bases. This CDR3 is CASSIGATGRGTEAFF. CDR3 DNA: TGTGCCAGTAGTATAGGGGCGACAGGGCGTGGTACTGAAGCTTTCTTT.

The genes are TRBV6-1 and TRBJ1-6; D remains unclear. V was clipped by 3 bases and J by 0 bases, with 12 bases between them. Germline CDR1 MNHNS, CDR2 SASEGT. This CDR3 contains 17 residues. This chain's CDR3 is CASSELDRSSYNSPLHF. The CDR3 nucleotides read TGTGCCAGCAGTGAGCTGGACCGAAGCTCCTATAATTCACCCCTCCACTTT.

This sequence joins TRBV5-6 and TRBJ2-1, with 7 positions matching TRBD2. The CDR3 extends over 15 amino acids. From germline, CDR1 is SGHDT and CDR2 YYEEEE. V lost 2 bases and J lost 3; bases outside the gene matches: 5. The CDR3 protein is CASSFGLAVYNEQFF. CDR3 DNA sequence: TGTGCCAGCAGCTTTGGGCTAGCGGTCTACAATGAGCAGTTCTTC.

The V gene is TRBV6-5, the J gene TRBJ1-3; possible D gene TRBD1, 5 bases. The CDR3 sequence is 13 residues long. Germline V gene lookup returns CDR1 MNHEY and CDR2 SVGAGI. V dropped 4 bases and J dropped 2 bases, with 6 bases sitting between them. CDR3 nucleotides: TGTGCCAGCAGTTTGACAGCTGGAAACACCATATATTTT. Translating gives CASSLTAGNTIYF.

The chain uses TRBV16 and TRBJ1-5, with a possible D match to TRBD1 (6 bases). V gave up 4 bases and J gave up 4 bases, with 14 bases separating them. The CDR3 spans 15 residues. Germline lookup yields CDR1 KGHSY and CDR2 FQNENV. The CDR3 reads CASSRRSTGNQPQHF. The CDR3 DNA reads TGTGCCAGCAGCCGCCGTTCAACAGGGAATCAGCCCCAGCATTTT.

V gene TRBV3-1 (or the pseudogene TRBV3-2) combines with J gene TRBJ2-1; 10 nucleotides line up with TRBD2. This CDR3 comprises 16 residues. Germline V gene lookup returns CDR1 LGHDT and CDR2 YNNKEL (reference sequence). The ends lost 1 base at V and 4 bases at J; junction bases unmatched: 4. CDR3 sequence reads: CASSQASGSNYNEQFF. CDR3 coding DNA: TGTGCCAGCAGCCAAGCTAGCGGGAGTAATTACAATGAGCAGTTCTTC.

This rearrangement joins TRBV6-2 or TRBV6-3 to TRBJ2-7; 14 bases match TRBD2. With 4 bases clipped from V and 5 bases from J, the junction kept 7 bases outside the gene matches. This CDR3 has 16 residues. Germline-derived CDR1 and CDR2 are MNHEY and SVGEGT. CDR3 loop: CASSFPRTSGRNEQYF. CDR3 coding DNA: TGTGCCAGCAGTTTCCCCCGGACTAGCGGGAGGAACGAGCAGTACTTC.

The rearrangement links TRBV19 to TRBJ1-1; weak D call: TRBD1 (5 bases). The germline V gene has CDR1 LNHDA and CDR2 SQIVND (reference sequence). The CDR3 is 14 residues long. V was clipped by 3 bases and J by 5 bases, with 13 bases between them. Here the CDR3 DNA reads TGTGCCAGTAGTATCGGCAGGGAGGAGACTGAAGCTTTCTTT. Encoded protein: CASSIGREETEAFF.